These 4 T cell receptor beta chains share one sample of origin, sequenced in a study of regulatory T cells in long-lasting Graves disease (dated by TCRdb to about 2021). Library construction relied on multiplex PCR. Sequencing instrument: Illumina HiSeq 4000. CDR3 regions were amplified by Arm-PCR with iRepertoire HTBI primers to construct TCR beta libraries. The public reads were quality trimmed at Q25 with fastp and then assembled into clones with MiXCR by TCRdb, keeping productive beta chains. Every distinct CDR3 protein forms one entry, paired with its most common genes and DNA. This sample has around 450,000 distinct CDR3 sequences in its table, and more than 13% of those were observed once. The ten largest clones represent 16% of the sample. In light of the paper, this sample's time point label describes: newly diagnosed GD, antithyroid drugs for less than 3 months. RNA was extracted from PBMCs in TRIzol for both TCR sequencing and RNA sequencing.

This same sample was also taken into another study, of T cells in Graves' hyperthyroidism and ophthalmopathy.

The sequencing here drew on peripheral blood mononuclear cells (PBMCs), taken at new diagnosis, from a patient treated with antithyroid drugs. The receptors originated from a woman in her twenties or thirties with Graves disease. Donor details come from another sample of the same person, matched by shared clones.

This clonotype showed up many times. The chain carries TRBV30 and TRBJ1-5; possible D gene TRBD1, 6 bases. The CDR3 contains 18 residues. The germline V gene encodes CDR1 GTSNPN and CDR2 SVGIG (reference sequence). The germline V and J ends were trimmed by 0 bases and 0 bases, with 18 bases remaining between them. The CDR3 here is CAWSVPVRRGISNQPQHF. As DNA, the CDR3 is TGTGCCTGGAGTGTACCCGTCCGGAGGGGGATTAGCAATCAGCCCCAGCATTTT.

V usage is TRBV6-4 and J usage is TRBJ1-1; D gene unclear. The CDR3 length is 12 residues. Germline-derived CDR1 and CDR2 are MRHNA and SNTAGT. V was clipped by 7 bases and J by 4 bases, with 10 bases between them. CDR3 region: CASISSGTEAFF. The CDR3 nucleotides are TGTGCCAGCATCAGCTCGGGCACTGAAGCTTTCTTT.

Ten or more counts support this clonotype. This chain uses TRBV12-5 with TRBJ2-1, with 7 bases lining up with TRBD2. CDR1 and CDR2 (germline): LGHNT, FRNRAP. CDR3 length: 17 residues. V shed 0 bases and J 4 bases; nucleotides not matched to a gene: 9. As DNA, the CDR3 is TGTGCTAGTGGTTTGGTAGGTTTTGCGGGAGCTTACAATGAGCAGTTCTTC. Protein: CASGLVGFAGAYNEQFF.

The chain carries TRBV7-3 and TRBJ2-4, with D possibly being TRBD1 or TRBD2 (5 bases each). Trimming cost V 2 bases and J 9 bases, with 17 bases left between them. Germline V lookup: CDR1 SGHTA, CDR2 FQGTGA. CDR3 size: 15 residues. DNA of the CDR3: TGTGCCAGCAGCTTAGGGACGGGGCCAGTCGGCATTCAGTACTTC. It encodes CASSLGTGPVGIQYF.